This T cell receptor (beta chain) stems from a study of T cell repertoires in cytomegalovirus infection. Study results and caveats: The ex vivo response was dominated by HLA-C-restricted CMV-specific TCR beta clonotypes. The study identified carriers of CMV plus the relevant HLA from cumulative public TCR beta family frequency.

This clonotype was picked up many times. No antigen is known for it. TCRdb called the reads again in MiXCR, with one record for every CDR3 protein. The sample carries a few hundred thousand distinct CDR3 sequences, around a tenth recorded once. The CDR3 runs 12 residues. The V end lost 1 base, the J end lost 14 bases, and 13 bases lay between the germline ends. Germline V gene sequence: CDR1 SGHVS, CDR2 FQNEAQ. The sequenced sample consisted of PBMCs. V gene TRBV7-8 combines with J gene TRBJ2-3, with D unclear. This TCR was recovered from a human donor in good health (CMV status not recorded). Some clones in this sample may be carry-over from other donors' samples. The CDR3 here is CASSLEGIARYF. The CDR3 nucleotides read TGTGCCAGCAGCTTAGAAGGCATAGCCCGGTATTTT.